These 18 T cell receptor beta chains originate from one sample sequenced in a study of blood T cell repertoires in COVID-19. Profiled with immunoSEQ multiplex PCR; TCRdb holds only in-frame clones, not every one. The repertoire has 200,000 or so clones, 83% of them found once; the top ten carry 5.5% to 7.5%. Specimen: peripheral blood. These receptors all stem from a woman aged 35 to 49 with acute or convalescent COVID-19.

The chain has TRBV6-5 and TRBJ2-5; possible D gene TRBD2, 7 bases. V shed 2 bases and J shed 5 bases, with 15 bases lying between them. The CDR3 consists of 15 residues. Germline V gene lookup returns CDR1 MNHEY and CDR2 SVGAGI. The CDR3 DNA reads TGTGCCAGCAGTTACGGGGGGGGGCACTGGGAGACCCAGTACTTC. Translated, it gives CASSYGGGHWETQYF.

The chain employs TRBV6-5 and TRBJ1-3; no clear D. V was trimmed by 2 bases and J by 7 bases, leaving 3 bases between them. The germline V gene has CDR1 MNHEY and CDR2 SVGAGI. CDR3 size: 11 residues. The CDR3 here is CASSYGNTIYF. CDR3 in DNA: TGTGCCAGCAGTTACGGCAACACCATATATTTT.

This clone was recorded a few times. This rearrangement joins TRBV29-1 to TRBJ1-3; tentative D call: TRBD1 (5 bases). The CDR3 length is 15 residues. Trimming shortened V by 4 bases and J by 0 bases, and 13 bases separated the two germline ends. Germline V gene lookup returns CDR1 SQVTM and CDR2 ANQGSEA. CDR3 protein: CSVVGAEDSGNTIYF. The CDR3 DNA reads as TGCAGCGTTGTTGGGGCGGAAGACTCTGGAAACACCATATATTTT.

This sequence joins TRBV19 and TRBJ1-5; weak D call: TRBD1 (5 bases). The CDR3 runs to 18 residues. Trimming removed 0 bases at V and 1 base at J, with 16 bases between. CDR1 and CDR2 from the germline V gene are LNHDA and SQIVND (reference sequence). This CDR3 is CASSIDGWGGKSNQPQHF. CDR3 nucleotide sequence: TGTGCCAGTAGTATAGATGGGTGGGGGGGAAAGAGCAATCAGCCCCAGCATTTT.

The chain links TRBV2 to TRBJ2-3; weak D call: TRBD2 (6 bases). Trimming shortened V by 4 bases and J by 6 bases, and 20 bases separated the two germline ends. CDR1 and CDR2 (germline): SNHLY, FYNNEI. CDR3 length equals 16 residues. The CDR3 reads CASSGSPQPRGDTQYF. The CDR3, as DNA: TGTGCCAGCAGTGGGAGCCCACAGCCCCGGGGGGATACGCAGTATTTT.

The rearrangement joins TRBV6-6 to TRBJ2-2; 9 nucleotides agree with TRBD2. The V and J ends lost 0 bases and 6 bases, in that order; junction bases with no gene match: 2. Germline values: CDR1 MNHNY, CDR2 SVGAGI (reference sequence). The CDR3 runs 15 residues. CDR3 sequence: CASSYSGGRAGELFF. In DNA, the CDR3 is TGTGCCAGCAGTTACTCGGGCGGGAGGGCCGGGGAGCTGTTTTTT.

The chain employs TRBV19 and TRBJ1-1, with TRBD1 matching 9 bases. V shed 5 bases, J shed 1 base, and the junction held 8 bases outside the gene matches. Germline assignment: CDR1 LNHDA and CDR2 SQIVND (reference sequence). The CDR3 runs to 16 residues. As DNA, the CDR3 is TGTGCCAGTAGTCTACGGGACAGGGTTAAGAACACTGAAGCTTTCTTT. It yields the protein CASSLRDRVKNTEAFF. Variable domain in full (rest from reference TRBV19 and TRBJ1-1): DGGITQSPKYLFRKEGQNVTLSCEQNLNHDAMYWYRQDPGQGLRLIYYSQIVNDFQKGDIAEGYSVSREKKESFPLTVTSAQKNPTAFYLCASSLRDRVKNTEAFFGQGTRLTVV.

The V call is TRBV15, the J call TRBJ2-1; 8 nucleotides agree with TRBD2. The CDR3 length is 15 residues. The trim removed 5 bases at V and 5 bases at J, leaving 8 bases unmatched. Germline CDR1 and CDR2: LNHNV and YYDKDF (reference sequence). DNA of the CDR3: TGTGCCACCAGCGGAGGACTAGCAGTGAACAATGAGCAGTTCTTC. Translating it yields CATSGGLAVNNEQFF.

The chain links TRBV28 to TRBJ1-5; 8 bases are a match to TRBD1. The germline CDR1 and CDR2 sequences are MDHEN and SYDVKM. The CDR3 is made up of 14 amino acids. J was trimmed by 5 bases and V by 6 bases; bases with no gene match: 6. This CDR3 reads CASSGGQAHQPQHF. CDR3 DNA sequence: TGTGCCAGCAGCGGGGGACAGGCCCATCAGCCCCAGCATTTT.

The table lists this clone with a count of one. In nucleotides, the CDR3 is TGTGCCGTACTCACTCGACCTCAGGGAGAGCAGTACTTC. Encoded protein: CAVLTRPQGEQYF. The V and J genes are TRBV28 and TRBJ2-7; D is possibly TRBD1 (5 bases). CDR1 is MDHEN, CDR2 SYDVKM, per germline. Trimming pared 11 bases from V and 7 bases from J, leaving 21 bases between. The length of the CDR3 is 13 residues.

This chain links TRBV2 with TRBJ2-3; 8 nucleotides match TRBD1. Trimming removed 6 bases from V and 5 bases from J; junction bases left unmatched: 13. Germline-derived CDR1 and CDR2 are SNHLY and FYNNEI. The CDR3 totals 16 residues. As DNA, the CDR3 is TGTGCCAGCAGGGACTTGGCCGGACAGGGTATAGATACGCAGTATTTT. Translated, it gives CASRDLAGQGIDTQYF.

The V call is TRBV27, the J call TRBJ1-2, with 9 bases aligning to TRBD1. Germline V CDR1 and CDR2: MNHEY, SMNVEV (reference sequence). V was pared by 5 bases and J by 4 bases, with 5 bases of the junction left unmatched. This CDR3 has 14 amino acids. In nucleotides, the CDR3 is TGTGCCAGCAGTCTTACAGGGGGCGGCTATGGCTACACCTTC. This sequence encodes CASSLTGGGYGYTF.

The rearrangement joins TRBV27 to TRBJ1-6; possible D gene TRBD1, 5 bases. Germline assignment: CDR1 MNHEY and CDR2 SMNVEV (reference sequence). V was pared by 3 bases and J by 10 bases, with 22 bases between. The CDR3 is made up of 17 amino acids. The CDR3, as DNA: TGTGCCAGCAGTTTTTCGAGAACAGGTAGGGGTTGGTCACCCCTCCACTTT. It specifies CASSFSRTGRGWSPLHF.

This clone has more than one count but fewer than ten. The chain employs TRBV9 and TRBJ1-1; D is uncertain. This CDR3 spans 15 amino acids. Germline V CDR1 and CDR2: SGDLS, YYNGEE. V lost 10 bases and J lost 0, with 19 bases in between. DNA of the CDR3: TGTGCCCGCCCCTCGAGGGCGGGTGTGAACACTGAAGCTTTCTTT. Amino acid sequence: CARPSRAGVNTEAFF.

The V and J genes are TRBV5-1 and TRBJ2-1; the match to TRBD2 covers 7 bases. Germline-derived CDR1 and CDR2 are SGHRS and YFSETQ. After removal of 6 bases from V and 6 bases from J, the junction contained 9 bases not matched to a gene. There are 14 residues in the CDR3. The CDR3 spells CASTPIAGSNEQFF. CDR3 bases: TGCGCCAGCACTCCTATAGCGGGCTCCAATGAGCAGTTCTTC.

The chain links TRBV15 to TRBJ1-2, with 8 bases identical to TRBD1. Germline V gene sequence: CDR1 LNHNV, CDR2 YYDKDF (reference sequence). Losses at the gene ends were 0 bases for V and 4 bases for J; bases not matched to a gene: 4. This CDR3 spans 15 amino acids. This CDR3 is CATSRDLDRVYGYTF. The CDR3 DNA is TGTGCCACCAGCAGAGATCTGGACAGGGTCTATGGCTACACCTTC.

The CDR3 DNA is TGTGCCAGTAGACAGACCAACACCGGGGAGCTGTTTTTT. Amino acid sequence: CASRQTNTGELFF. This chain connects TRBV2 to TRBJ2-2; tentatively, D is TRBD1 (5 bases). The germline V gene has CDR1 SNHLY and CDR2 FYNNEI. Trimming took 9 bases from V and 2 from J, leaving 10 bases between them. The CDR3 is made up of 13 amino acids.

The J gene is TRBJ1-5, the V gene TRBV7-2, with 10 bases fitting TRBD1. This CDR3 is built from 15 residues. Germline values: CDR1 SGHTA, CDR2 FQGNSA. With V trimmed by 5 bases and J by 6 bases, 7 bases remained unmatched. CDR3 loop: CASSKSGTGVQPQHF. Here the CDR3 DNA reads TGTGCCAGCAGCAAATCCGGGACAGGGGTTCAGCCCCAGCATTTT.